This note documents a single T cell receptor (beta chain) sequence. This record comes from a study of blood T cell repertoires in COVID-19. About the study: Samples taken during acute and convalescent COVID-19 were collected in the United States, Italy and Spain. In each case, the material was cDNA or gDNA derived from T cells, B-cell-depleted T cells, or PBMCs.

Original processing methods: For nucleated cells, counts were estimated from reference gene primer amplification. Here immunoSEQ multiplex PCR was the method, and the copy in TCRdb shows in-frame clones only, minus some. That table supplies the V and J calls and clone size; D and trimming were determined from the DNA. The sample yields 100,000 to 120,000 clones, approximately 90% seen once. Trimming removed 1 base from V and 6 bases from J, with 17 bases in between. The CDR3 is 16 amino acids. The sequenced material came from peripheral blood. V usage is TRBV5-3 and J usage is TRBJ2-1, with a weak D call TRBD1 (5 bases). TRBV5-3 is identified as an open reading frame with a role that is uncertain. This receptor was identified in a human donor in a cohort sampled during active COVID-19. The CDR3 is CARSLYRQTPSNEQFF. The CDR3 coding sequence is TGTGCCAGAAGCTTGTACAGACAGACCCCATCCAATGAGCAGTTCTTC.